The subject of this entry is one T cell receptor beta chain. Its specificity is unknown. The sample is drawn from a study of shared clonotypes between healthy human individuals. Whole-study findings and limits: Clonotype sharing levels among donors were expected to vary with sequencing depth.

Some clones are missing from TCRdb's copy, which holds only in-frame ones; the method was immunoSEQ multiplex PCR. The sample holds millions of clones; approximately 95% are singletons and the top ten take 1.1%. The V gene lost 3 bases and the J gene lost 3 bases, with 17 bases spanning the gap. Germline CDR1 is SNHLY and CDR2 is FYNNEI. CDR3 length: 17 residues. CD45RO-negative, CCR7-selected cells formed the naive CD8 fraction, which excluded terminally differentiated effector memory CD45RA+ cells. Sequencing was carried out using naive CD8+ T cells sorted from blood. The chain recombines TRBV2 with TRBJ1-4; maybe TRBD1 (5 bases). The TCR was taken from a man between 18 and 29 years old in good health. CDR3 in amino acids: CASSDPREQAANEKLFF. CDR3 bases: TGTGCCAGCAGTGATCCCAGGGAACAGGCAGCTAATGAAAAACTGTTTTTT.